A selection of T cell receptor beta chains follows, all from one sample in a study of vaccination and CD4 T cells after COVID-19. Each CDR3 protein gets one entry after TCRdb re-called the PCR reads with MiXCR. This table holds more than 7,000 distinct CDR3 sequences, roughly 27% found once. Antigens for these TCRs are unknown. Sequencing was done on a sample of CD4+ T cells from blood, cultured in vitro. Receptors originate from a human donor in good health. The CDR3 runs from the conserved cysteine through the conserved F or W. Fields, in order: J gene, clone size, V gene, D gene, CDR3 protein, CDR3 DNA. D genes are given only for firm matches. Where a row states a size, it is once, few, many or the class of an expanded clone; other rows omit it.

J: TRBJ2-5
size: -
V: TRBV20-1
D: -
CDR3: CSVPGHPRGQETQYF
DNA: TGCAGTGTCCCGGGGCACCCCAGGGGCCAAGAGACCCAGTACTTC

J: TRBJ2-2
size: -
V: TRBV20-1
D: TRBD1
CDR3: CSARVQGAIGELFF
DNA: TGCAGTGCTAGGGTACAGGGGGCAATCGGGGAGCTGTTTTTT

J: TRBJ1-4
size: few
V: TRBV7-9
D: -
CDR3: CASSPGHSNEKLFF
DNA: TGTGCCAGCAGCCCGGGACACTCTAATGAAAAACTGTTTTTT

J: TRBJ1-1
size: -
V: TRBV20-1
D: -
CDR3: CSASPNGREAFF
DNA: TGCAGTGCTAGCCCAAATGGGAGGGAAGCTTTCTTT

J: TRBJ1-1
size: few
V: TRBV5-5
D: -
CDR3: CASSLFITASEAFF
DNA: TGTGCCAGCAGCTTGTTTATTACAGCCTCCGAAGCTTTCTTT

J: TRBJ2-7
size: -
V: TRBV11-1
D: TRBD2
CDR3: CASRASGEEYF
DNA: TGTGCCAGCAGGGCTAGCGGCGAGGAGTACTTC

J: TRBJ2-5
size: few
V: TRBV5-1
D: TRBD1
CDR3: CASSNPQGARETQYF
DNA: TGCGCCAGCAGCAACCCACAGGGGGCCAGGGAGACCCAGTACTTC

J: TRBJ2-2
size: -
V: TRBV28
D: -
CDR3: CASSLGAPNTGELFF
DNA: TGTGCCAGCAGTTTGGGGGCCCCGAACACCGGGGAGCTGTTTTTT

J: TRBJ1-2
size: few
V: TRBV9
D: TRBD1
CDR3: CASSVGTGAYGYTF
DNA: TGTGCCAGCAGCGTCGGGACAGGTGCCTATGGCTACACCTTC

J: TRBJ2-5
size: few
V: TRBV2
D: TRBD2
CDR3: CASRRLSGLNQETQYF
DNA: TGTGCCAGCAGGAGGTTGTCGGGACTAAACCAAGAGACCCAGTACTTC

J: TRBJ2-2
size: -
V: TRBV6-2/TRBV6-3
D: -
CDR3: CASSYSLYRHNTGELFF
DNA: TGTGCCAGCAGTTACTCTCTTTATAGGCATAACACCGGGGAGCTGTTTTTT

J: TRBJ1-4
size: -
V: TRBV7-2
D: -
CDR3: CASSFRAGWEEKLFF
DNA: TGTGCCAGCAGCTTTCGTGCAGGGTGGGAAGAAAAACTGTTTTTT

J: TRBJ1-1
size: -
V: TRBV6-5
D: TRBD1
CDR3: CASSYSGTGVFEAFF
DNA: TGTGCCAGCAGTTACTCCGGGACAGGGGTTTTCGAAGCTTTCTTT

J: TRBJ1-2
size: -
V: TRBV5-4
D: -
CDR3: CASSFPRANYGYTF
DNA: TGTGCCAGCAGCTTTCCAAGAGCTAACTATGGCTACACCTTC

J: TRBJ2-3
size: -
V: TRBV7-9
D: -
CDR3: CASSLGGADTQYF
DNA: TGTGCCAGCAGCTTAGGAGGGGCAGATACGCAGTATTTT

J: TRBJ2-5
size: medium-sized
V: TRBV6-5
D: -
CDR3: CASSYVGKDETQYF
DNA: TGTGCCAGCAGTTACGTTGGCAAGGACGAGACCCAGTACTTC

J: TRBJ1-1
size: -
V: TRBV14
D: TRBD1
CDR3: CASSIFTGQTTEAFF
DNA: TGTGCCAGCAGCATCTTCACGGGACAGACCACTGAAGCTTTCTTT

J: TRBJ2-3
size: -
V: TRBV7-2
D: TRBD2
CDR3: CASSSTVASGRAREDTQYF
DNA: TGTGCCAGCAGCTCGACGGTGGCTAGCGGGAGGGCCCGGGAGGATACGCAGTATTTT

J: TRBJ2-2
size: -
V: TRBV7-3
D: TRBD1
CDR3: CASSPGTGAGELFF
DNA: TGTGCCAGCAGCCCCGGGACAGGGGCCGGGGAGCTGTTTTTT

J: TRBJ2-7
size: -
V: TRBV28
D: -
CDR3: CASSSTPSYEQYF
DNA: TGTGCCAGCAGTTCCACACCATCCTACGAGCAGTACTTC

J: TRBJ1-1
size: few
V: TRBV29-1
D: TRBD1
CDR3: CSAQGGRGLAEAFF
DNA: TGCAGCGCCCAGGGGGGGAGGGGGTTAGCTGAAGCTTTCTTT

J: TRBJ1-2
size: few
V: TRBV28
D: -
CDR3: CASSLVEGRYGYTF
DNA: TGTGCCAGCAGTTTAGTGGAGGGACGCTATGGCTACACCTTC

J: TRBJ2-6
size: -
V: TRBV10-3
D: -
CDR3: CAISYSGANVLTF
DNA: TGTGCCATCAGCTACTCTGGGGCCAACGTCCTGACTTTC

J: TRBJ2-7
size: -
V: TRBV6-5
D: TRBD1
CDR3: CASSFHGGQGAYEQYF
DNA: TGTGCCAGCAGTTTTCACGGGGGACAGGGGGCATACGAGCAGTACTTC

J: TRBJ1-1
size: -
V: TRBV28
D: -
CDR3: CASSFDTEAFF
DNA: TGTGCCAGCAGTTTCGATACTGAAGCTTTCTTT

J: TRBJ2-5
size: few
V: TRBV7-2
D: -
CDR3: CASSPRGRQETQYF
DNA: TGTGCCAGCAGCCCTAGGGGGAGACAAGAGACCCAGTACTTC

J: TRBJ2-7
size: -
V: TRBV20-1
D: TRBD2
CDR3: CSATGGTSGSSSYEQYF
DNA: TGCAGTGCAACGGGGGGGACTAGCGGGTCTAGCTCCTACGAGCAGTACTTC